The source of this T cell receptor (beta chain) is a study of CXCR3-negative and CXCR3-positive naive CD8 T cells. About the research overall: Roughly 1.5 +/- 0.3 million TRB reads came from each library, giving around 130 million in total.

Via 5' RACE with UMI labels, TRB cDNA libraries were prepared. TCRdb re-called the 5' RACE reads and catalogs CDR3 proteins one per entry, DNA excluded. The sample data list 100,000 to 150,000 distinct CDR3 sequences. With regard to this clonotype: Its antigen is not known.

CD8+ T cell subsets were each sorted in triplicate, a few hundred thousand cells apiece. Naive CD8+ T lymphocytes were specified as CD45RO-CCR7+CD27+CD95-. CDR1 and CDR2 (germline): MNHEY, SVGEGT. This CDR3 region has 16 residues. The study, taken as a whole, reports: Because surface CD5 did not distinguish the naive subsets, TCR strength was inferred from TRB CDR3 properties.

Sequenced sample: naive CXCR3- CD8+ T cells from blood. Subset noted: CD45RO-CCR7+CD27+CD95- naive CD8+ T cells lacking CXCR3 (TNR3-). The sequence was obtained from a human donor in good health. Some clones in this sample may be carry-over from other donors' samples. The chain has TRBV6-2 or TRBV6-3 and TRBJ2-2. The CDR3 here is CASSYSSFGDTGELFF.